These T cell receptor beta chains were read from a single sample in a study of control samples from healthy donors and cancer patients. Some clones are missing from TCRdb's copy, which holds only in-frame ones; the method was immunoSEQ multiplex PCR. The sample includes about 140,000 clones, more than 85% of them seen just once. Sequences were obtained from blood. All receptors come from a woman between 25 and 40 years old in good health. Both conserved end residues are part of each CDR3. The order of the fields is clone size, D gene, V gene, J gene, CDR3 protein, CDR3 DNA. D genes are given only for firm matches. Rows may omit the clone size; those that give it use once, few, many or a size class.

clone size: -; D gene: -; V gene: TRBV10-1; J gene: TRBJ2-5; CDR3 protein: CASSEGKETQYF; CDR3 DNA: TGCGCCAGCAGTGAGGGAAAGGAGACCCAGTACTTC
clone size: -; D gene: -; V gene: TRBV18; J gene: TRBJ1-1; CDR3 protein: CASSADTEAFF; CDR3 DNA: TGTGCCAGCTCAGCGGACACTGAAGCTTTCTTT
clone size: -; D gene: TRBD1; V gene: TRBV11-2; J gene: TRBJ1-4; CDR3 protein: CASSFAQGGEKLFF; CDR3 DNA: TGTGCCAGCAGCTTCGCCCAGGGGGGCGAAAAACTGTTTTTT
clone size: -; D gene: -; V gene: TRBV9; J gene: TRBJ1-6; CDR3 protein: CASSPTQGDNSPLHF; CDR3 DNA: TGTGCCAGCAGCCCCACCCAGGGAGATAATTCACCCCTCCACTTT
clone size: few; D gene: -; V gene: TRBV30; J gene: TRBJ1-2; CDR3 protein: CAWSAGGAHGYTF; CDR3 DNA: TGTGCCTGGAGTGCCGGGGGGGCACATGGCTACACCTTC
clone size: -; D gene: -; V gene: TRBV3-1/TRBV3-2; J gene: TRBJ1-4; CDR3 protein: CASSQGKVEKLFF; CDR3 DNA: TGTGCCAGCAGCCAGGGCAAGGTAGAAAAACTGTTTTTT
clone size: few; D gene: TRBD2; V gene: TRBV9; J gene: TRBJ2-5; CDR3 protein: CASSVALAGVTWETQYF; CDR3 DNA: TGTGCCAGCAGCGTAGCACTAGCGGGAGTGACGTGGGAGACCCAGTACTTC
clone size: -; D gene: -; V gene: TRBV5-1; J gene: TRBJ2-7; CDR3 protein: CASFIQGSEQYF; CDR3 DNA: TGCGCCAGCTTCATACAGGGTTCCGAGCAGTACTTC
clone size: -; D gene: TRBD1; V gene: TRBV5-5; J gene: TRBJ2-2; CDR3 protein: CASSFGTGTGELFF; CDR3 DNA: TGTGCCAGCAGCTTTGGGACAGGTACCGGGGAGCTGTTTTTT
clone size: -; D gene: -; V gene: TRBV7-6; J gene: TRBJ2-2; CDR3 protein: CASSTQGNTGELFF; CDR3 DNA: TGTGCCAGCAGCACGCAGGGGAACACCGGGGAGCTGTTTTTT
clone size: -; D gene: -; V gene: TRBV27; J gene: TRBJ1-5; CDR3 protein: CASRSTGLSNQPQHF; CDR3 DNA: TGTGCCAGCAGGTCTACGGGCCTAAGCAATCAGCCCCAGCATTTT
clone size: -; D gene: -; V gene: TRBV4-1; J gene: TRBJ2-1; CDR3 protein: CASSLQGATNNEQFF; CDR3 DNA: TGCGCCAGCAGCCTCCAAGGGGCTACCAACAATGAGCAGTTCTTC
clone size: -; D gene: -; V gene: TRBV5-8; J gene: TRBJ1-4; CDR3 protein: CASSLMGRQEKLFF; CDR3 DNA: TGTGCCAGCAGCCTCATGGGACGACAAGAAAAACTGTTTTTT
clone size: -; D gene: TRBD2; V gene: TRBV27; J gene: TRBJ2-3; CDR3 protein: CASNPGTSESTDTQYF; CDR3 DNA: TGTGCCAGCAACCCGGGGACTAGCGAGAGCACAGATACGCAGTATTTT
clone size: -; D gene: TRBD2; V gene: TRBV27; J gene: TRBJ2-2; CDR3 protein: CASSLVGLAVNTGELFF; CDR3 DNA: TGTGCCAGCAGTTTGGTGGGTCTAGCGGTGAACACCGGGGAGCTGTTTTTT
clone size: -; D gene: -; V gene: TRBV6-5; J gene: TRBJ2-5; CDR3 protein: CASSYRAGTQYF; CDR3 DNA: TGTGCCAGCAGTTACCGGGCTGGGACCCAGTACTTC
clone size: -; D gene: TRBD1; V gene: TRBV2; J gene: TRBJ1-5; CDR3 protein: CASSGQGTDSNQPQHF; CDR3 DNA: TGTGCCAGCAGTGGACAGGGGACAGATAGCAATCAGCCCCAGCATTTT
clone size: -; D gene: TRBD2; V gene: TRBV6-5; J gene: TRBJ2-1; CDR3 protein: CASSSKTRTSIHEQFF; CDR3 DNA: TGTGCCAGCAGTTCCAAAACGCGGACTAGCATCCATGAGCAGTTCTTC
clone size: -; D gene: -; V gene: TRBV28; J gene: TRBJ2-2; CDR3 protein: CASSRNTGELFF; CDR3 DNA: TGTGCCAGCAGCCGGAACACCGGGGAGCTGTTTTTT
clone size: -; D gene: TRBD1; V gene: TRBV3-1/TRBV3-2; J gene: TRBJ1-3; CDR3 protein: CASSQDRGDGNTIYF; CDR3 DNA: TGTGCCAGCAGCCAGGACAGGGGAGATGGAAACACCATATATTTT
clone size: -; D gene: TRBD1; V gene: TRBV14; J gene: TRBJ1-3; CDR3 protein: CASSQDPQGVFGNTIYF; CDR3 DNA: TGTGCCAGCAGCCAAGATCCACAGGGGGTCTTTGGAAACACCATATATTTT
clone size: -; D gene: TRBD2; V gene: TRBV2; J gene: TRBJ2-7; CDR3 protein: CASRGTSGREQYF; CDR3 DNA: TGTGCCAGCAGAGGGACTAGCGGGAGAGAGCAGTACTTC
clone size: once; D gene: -; V gene: TRBV18; J gene: TRBJ1-6; CDR3 protein: CASSPGTPDNSPLHF; CDR3 DNA: TGTGCCAGCTCACCTGGGACACCCGATAATTCACCCCTCCACTTT
clone size: -; D gene: -; V gene: TRBV7-9; J gene: TRBJ1-2; CDR3 protein: CASSREGGGLNGYTF; CDR3 DNA: TGTGCCAGCAGCCGAGAGGGTGGGGGGCTAAATGGCTACACCTTC
clone size: -; D gene: -; V gene: TRBV5-1; J gene: TRBJ1-1; CDR3 protein: CASSFRTDNTEAFF; CDR3 DNA: TGCGCCAGCAGCTTTCGGACAGACAACACTGAAGCTTTCTTT
clone size: -; D gene: -; V gene: TRBV19; J gene: TRBJ2-7; CDR3 protein: CASSMARSYEQYF; CDR3 DNA: TGTGCCAGTAGTATGGCCCGCTCCTACGAGCAGTACTTC
clone size: -; D gene: -; V gene: TRBV6-2/TRBV6-3; J gene: TRBJ2-2; CDR3 protein: CASSYSGTGELFF; CDR3 DNA: TGTGCCAGCAGTTACTCGGGAACCGGGGAGCTGTTTTTT
clone size: -; D gene: TRBD2; V gene: TRBV18; J gene: TRBJ2-1; CDR3 protein: CASSPTSSGRRSYNEQFF; CDR3 DNA: TGTGCCAGCTCACCCACCTCTAGCGGGAGGAGGTCCTACAATGAGCAGTTCTTC
clone size: -; D gene: -; V gene: TRBV12-5; J gene: TRBJ2-5; CDR3 protein: CASGFERETQYF; CDR3 DNA: TGTGCTAGTGGTTTCGAGCGGGAGACCCAGTACTTC
clone size: -; D gene: -; V gene: TRBV3-1/TRBV3-2; J gene: TRBJ2-7; CDR3 protein: CASSQARYSGRDLGEQYF; CDR3 DNA: TGTGCCAGCAGCCAAGCGAGGTACTCGGGGCGGGATCTCGGGGAGCAGTACTTC
clone size: -; D gene: TRBD1; V gene: TRBV6-5; J gene: TRBJ1-2; CDR3 protein: CASRGPRDRGSGYTF; CDR3 DNA: TGTGCCAGCAGGGGACCTAGGGACAGGGGGAGTGGCTACACCTTC
clone size: -; D gene: -; V gene: TRBV6-6; J gene: TRBJ2-1; CDR3 protein: CASSPAGLFFEQFF; CDR3 DNA: TGTGCCAGCAGTCCGGCGGGATTATTCTTCGAGCAGTTCTTC
clone size: once; D gene: TRBD2; V gene: TRBV30; J gene: TRBJ2-3; CDR3 protein: CAWRSRLIAGVADTQYF; CDR3 DNA: TGTGCCTGGAGATCTAGGTTAATAGCGGGAGTTGCGGATACGCAGTATTTT
clone size: -; D gene: TRBD1; V gene: TRBV3-1/TRBV3-2; J gene: TRBJ1-2; CDR3 protein: CASSQEGRGVDYGYTF; CDR3 DNA: TGTGCCAGCAGCCAAGAGGGCAGGGGGGTCGACTATGGCTACACCTTC
clone size: -; D gene: -; V gene: TRBV5-1; J gene: TRBJ2-5; CDR3 protein: CASSLGSVQETQYF; CDR3 DNA: TGCGCCAGCAGCTTGGGTAGCGTCCAAGAGACCCAGTACTTC
clone size: -; D gene: -; V gene: TRBV24-1; J gene: TRBJ2-3; CDR3 protein: CATSFRGRQGGDTQYF; CDR3 DNA: TGTGCCACCAGCTTTCGAGGGAGACAGGGAGGGGATACGCAGTATTTT
clone size: -; D gene: TRBD2; V gene: TRBV6-1; J gene: TRBJ2-1; CDR3 protein: CASSEWGLARNEQFF; CDR3 DNA: TGTGCCAGCAGTGAATGGGGACTAGCGAGGAATGAGCAGTTCTTC
clone size: -; D gene: TRBD2; V gene: TRBV7-2; J gene: TRBJ2-1; CDR3 protein: CASSLALAGIFYNEQFF; CDR3 DNA: TGTGCCAGCAGCTTAGCGCTAGCGGGTATCTTCTACAATGAGCAGTTCTTC
clone size: -; D gene: -; V gene: TRBV11-2; J gene: TRBJ1-3; CDR3 protein: CASNSNGEAIYF; CDR3 DNA: TGTGCCAGCAACTCTAACGGGGAGGCCATATATTTT
clone size: few; D gene: -; V gene: TRBV14; J gene: TRBJ1-2; CDR3 protein: CASSQDWPDYGYTF; CDR3 DNA: TGTGCCAGCAGCCAAGATTGGCCAGACTATGGCTACACCTTC
clone size: once; D gene: -; V gene: TRBV10-3; J gene: TRBJ2-5; CDR3 protein: CAISFNQDQETQYF; CDR3 DNA: TGTGCCATCAGTTTCAACCAGGACCAAGAGACCCAGTACTTC
clone size: -; D gene: -; V gene: TRBV3-1/TRBV3-2; J gene: TRBJ2-5; CDR3 protein: CASSQSWMPPGEETQYF; CDR3 DNA: TGTGCCAGCAGCCAAAGTTGGATGCCCCCGGGTGAGGAGACCCAGTACTTC
clone size: -; D gene: -; V gene: TRBV30; J gene: TRBJ2-1; CDR3 protein: CAWKFDVWGSYNEQFF; CDR3 DNA: TGTGCCTGGAAATTCGACGTGTGGGGCTCCTACAATGAGCAGTTCTTC
clone size: -; D gene: TRBD1; V gene: TRBV19; J gene: TRBJ1-2; CDR3 protein: CASSIIRGDGYTF; CDR3 DNA: TGTGCCAGTAGTATTATCAGGGGGGATGGCTACACCTTC
clone size: -; D gene: TRBD1; V gene: TRBV24-1; J gene: TRBJ1-1; CDR3 protein: CATEGQGNTEAFF; CDR3 DNA: TGTGCCACCGAGGGACAGGGTAACACTGAAGCTTTCTTT
clone size: -; D gene: -; V gene: TRBV5-1; J gene: TRBJ1-5; CDR3 protein: CASSLTGIGGNQPQHF; CDR3 DNA: TGCGCCAGCAGCTTGACAGGTATAGGGGGCAATCAGCCCCAGCATTTT
clone size: -; D gene: -; V gene: TRBV21-1; J gene: TRBJ2-3; CDR3 protein: CASSKQRDREDTDTQYF; CDR3 DNA: TGTGCCAGCAGCAAACAGAGGGACAGGGAAGACACAGATACGCAGTATTTT
clone size: -; D gene: TRBD1; V gene: TRBV18; J gene: TRBJ1-1; CDR3 protein: CASSLFQGQLNTEAFF; CDR3 DNA: TGTGCCAGCTCATTATTCCAGGGACAGCTGAACACTGAAGCTTTCTTT
clone size: -; D gene: TRBD1; V gene: TRBV2; J gene: TRBJ1-2; CDR3 protein: CASSPNRGDYGYTF; CDR3 DNA: TGTGCCAGCAGCCCCAACAGGGGCGACTATGGCTACACCTTC
clone size: -; D gene: -; V gene: TRBV2; J gene: TRBJ1-5; CDR3 protein: CASSEEGLNNQPQHF; CDR3 DNA: TGTGCCAGCAGTGAGGAGGGATTGAACAATCAGCCCCAGCATTTT
clone size: -; D gene: -; V gene: TRBV11-2; J gene: TRBJ2-3; CDR3 protein: CASSLRGNPDTDTQYF; CDR3 DNA: TGTGCCAGCAGCTTACGGGGGAACCCAGACACAGATACGCAGTATTTT
clone size: -; D gene: TRBD1; V gene: TRBV11-3; J gene: TRBJ2-5; CDR3 protein: CASSAGQGDEETQYF; CDR3 DNA: TGTGCCAGCAGCGCCGGACAGGGGGACGAGGAGACCCAGTACTTC
clone size: -; D gene: TRBD1; V gene: TRBV24-1; J gene: TRBJ1-2; CDR3 protein: CATRYEIPKQGIYGYTF; CDR3 DNA: TGTGCCACCAGATACGAAATCCCAAAACAGGGGATCTATGGCTACACCTTC
clone size: -; D gene: -; V gene: TRBV6-1; J gene: TRBJ2-7; CDR3 protein: CASSEAPPGSRFDYEQYF; CDR3 DNA: TGTGCCAGCAGTGAAGCCCCCCCCGGGAGCCGGTTTGACTACGAGCAGTACTTC
clone size: -; D gene: TRBD1; V gene: TRBV29-1; J gene: TRBJ1-2; CDR3 protein: CSVEVGTVSNYGYTF; CDR3 DNA: TGCAGCGTTGAAGTAGGGACAGTTTCTAACTATGGCTACACCTTC
clone size: -; D gene: -; V gene: TRBV25-1; J gene: TRBJ1-4; CDR3 protein: CASSEQGTKWFEKLFF; CDR3 DNA: TGTGCCAGCAGTGAGCAGGGGACAAAATGGTTTGAAAAACTGTTTTTT
clone size: -; D gene: -; V gene: TRBV11-1; J gene: TRBJ2-4; CDR3 protein: CASSPGGISGDIQYF; CDR3 DNA: TGTGCCAGCAGCCCCGGGGGAATCAGTGGGGACATTCAGTACTTC
clone size: -; D gene: TRBD2; V gene: TRBV19; J gene: TRBJ2-1; CDR3 protein: CASSISRGSYNEQFF; CDR3 DNA: TGTGCCAGTAGTATAAGTCGCGGGAGTTACAATGAGCAGTTCTTC
clone size: once; D gene: -; V gene: TRBV19; J gene: TRBJ2-7; CDR3 protein: CASSMAPMHEQYF; CDR3 DNA: TGTGCCAGTAGTATGGCCCCGATGCACGAGCAGTACTTC
clone size: -; D gene: TRBD2; V gene: TRBV3-1/TRBV3-2; J gene: TRBJ2-1; CDR3 protein: CATTKREGYNEQFF; CDR3 DNA: TGTGCCACCACAAAGCGGGAGGGGTACAATGAGCAGTTCTTC